A single sample is the source of the 4 T cell receptor beta chains below, sequenced in a study of radiation and T cells in renal cell carcinoma. Noted time point: baseline pretreatment blood. Treatment given: 15 Gy SBRT to primary tumor, nephrectomy 4 weeks later. Sequencing was performed with immunoSEQ multiplex PCR; in TCRdb, only in-frame clones are kept and a portion is missing. Found here are some 140,000 clones, over 75% of them singletons; the top ten hold about 11%. Source: blood, taken from a patient whose treatment included radiotherapy and nephrectomy. Receptor source: a woman in her fifties or sixties with renal cell carcinoma.

V is TRBV2 and J is TRBJ1-2, with D unresolved. In germline, CDR1 is SNHLY, CDR2 FYNNEI. V lost 2 bases, J lost 2 bases, and 6 bases lay in between. This CDR3 comprises 13 residues. This chain's CDR3 is CASSEQSNYGYTF. In DNA form, the CDR3 reads TGTGCCAGCAGTGAACAGTCCAACTATGGCTACACCTTC.

This sequence joins TRBV29-1 and TRBJ2-2, with 8 bases matching TRBD2. CDR3 length: 14 residues. V was pared by 7 bases and J by 0 bases, with 4 bases of the junction left unmatched. Germline V lookup: CDR1 SQVTM, CDR2 ANQGSEA. CDR3 residues: CSGRLAPNTGELFF. The CDR3 DNA is TGCAGCGGTCGACTAGCGCCGAACACCGGGGAGCTGTTTTTT.

V usage is TRBV18 and J usage is TRBJ2-7; weak D call: TRBD1 (5 bases). The germline V gene has CDR1 KGHSH and CDR2 LQKENI. V was shortened by 6 bases and J by 0 bases, with 9 bases between the two germline ends. This CDR3 contains 13 residues. In DNA, the CDR3 is TGTGCCAGCTCGAAGGACACCTCCTACGAGCAGTACTTC. Translated, it gives CASSKDTSYEQYF.

The CDR3 sequence: CSVEDGLTSGNTIYF. DNA for the CDR3: TGCAGCGTTGAAGATGGGCTTACCTCTGGAAACACCATATATTTT. This chain links TRBV29-1 with TRBJ1-3; no clear D. This CDR3 comprises 15 residues. Trimming removed 0 bases at V and 0 bases at J, with 9 bases between. CDR1 and CDR2 from the germline V gene are SQVTM and ANQGSEA.